This is a list of T cell receptor beta chains from one sample in a study. One entry per CDR3 protein, called by TCRdb with MiXCR from the 5' RACE reads. The sample lists some 32,000 distinct CDR3 sequences, over 25% occurring once. The sample taken for sequencing was tumor-infiltrating Tregs sorted from the breast tumor. These receptors were obtained from a female donor with breast cancer. Both conserved end residues are part of each CDR3. Each record gives: clone size, J gene, V gene, D gene, CDR3 length, CDR3 DNA, CDR3 protein. A D gene is named only where the DNA matches it firmly. For some rows the clone size is stated as once, few or many, or as a class when expanded; others skip it.

>many|TRBJ2-2|TRBV6-5|-|15
TGTGCCAGCAGCCTTTATGCCTGGAACACCGGGGAGCTGTTTTTT
CASSLYAWNTGELFF
>many|TRBJ2-3|TRBV28|TRBD1|14
TGTGCCAGCAGTTCCCCCGGGACAGCCGATACGCAGTATTTT
CASSSPGTADTQYF
>many|TRBJ2-7|TRBV27|-|17
TGTGCCAGCAGTTTATCCCCGGACGTTTTACCCCCTGGCGAGCAGTACTTC
CASSLSPDVLPPGEQYF
>-|TRBJ1-1|TRBV5-1|-|14
TGCGCCAGCAGCCAAGGACCCTCGAGGACTGGAGCTTTCTTT
CASSQGPSRTGAFF
>-|TRBJ1-1|TRBV19|-|13
TGTGCCAGTAGTATAGCGGGGAAGGGGAGAGCTTTCTTT
CASSIAGKGRAFF
>-|TRBJ1-1|TRBV20-1|TRBD1|12
TGCAGTGTAGGACAGGGACACACTGAAGCTTTCTTT
CSVGQGHTEAFF
>-|TRBJ2-3|TRBV15|TRBD2|16
TGTGCCACCAGCAGAAATAGCGGGAGGGCCATCGATACGCAGTATTTT
CATSRNSGRAIDTQYF
>-|TRBJ2-7|TRBV13|-|14
TGTGCCAGCAGCTTAAGGACTACCAACTACGAGCAGTACTTC
CASSLRTTNYEQYF
>many|TRBJ2-7|TRBV7-9|-|16
TGTGCCAGCAGCGAATATCCGGGACTCCTGGACCACGAGCAGTACTTC
CASSEYPGLLDHEQYF
>many|TRBJ1-1|TRBV25-1|-|13
TGTGCCAGTACCCAAGGCGGTTACACTGAAGCTTTCTTT
CASTQGGYTEAFF
>many|TRBJ2-1|TRBV13|TRBD2|16
TGTGCCAGCAGCTTCGGACTAGCGGGAGTAGGGTCGGAGCAGTTCTTC
CASSFGLAGVGSEQFF
>medium-sized|TRBJ2-1|TRBV7-9|TRBD2|16
TGTGCCAGCAGCCCTAAGTGGGAGGGAACCTACAATGAGCAGTTCTTC
CASSPKWEGTYNEQFF
>medium-sized|TRBJ1-5|TRBV12-3/TRBV12-4|-|14
TGTGCCAGCAGTTTAGCCCTAGACAATCAGCCCCAGCATTTT
CASSLALDNQPQHF
>medium-sized|TRBJ1-2|TRBV6-5|TRBD1|13
TGTGCCAGCAGGGGGACAGGAGGCTATGGCTACACCTTC
CASRGTGGYGYTF
>-|TRBJ2-7|TRBV6-1|-|13
TGTGCCAGCTGGGACGAAACGGATTACGAGCAGTACTTC
CASWDETDYEQYF
>many|TRBJ2-1|TRBV18|TRBD2|16
TGTGCCAGCTCACCGGTTAGCGGGGTCTCCTACAATGAGCAGTTCTTC
CASSPVSGVSYNEQFF
>-|TRBJ2-7|TRBV6-1|-|15
TGTGCCAGCGGTCAAGAATCACGACTGGACTACGAGCAGTACTTC
CASGQESRLDYEQYF
>many|TRBJ2-3|TRBV27|TRBD1|14
TGTGCCAGCAGTCCCGGGACAGGGCCCGATACGCAGTATTTT
CASSPGTGPDTQYF
>many|TRBJ2-2|TRBV19|-|15
TGTGCCAGTATCCGGGGGAACCCGAACACCGGGGAGCTGTTTTTT
CASIRGNPNTGELFF
>many|TRBJ1-2|TRBV29-1|TRBD1|11
TGCAGCACTCGGACAGGGGAAGGCTACACCTTC
CSTRTGEGYTF
>few|TRBJ2-1|TRBV7-6|-|15
TGTGCCAGCAGCTTGGGGGACCGCGCCTACAATGAGCAGTTCTTC
CASSLGDRAYNEQFF
>few|TRBJ2-7|TRBV6-1|TRBD1|12
TGTGCCAGCTGGGACAGAGCCTACGAGCAGTACTTC
CASWDRAYEQYF
>medium-sized|TRBJ2-3|TRBV5-1|TRBD2|19
TGCGCCAGCAGCTTGGATGGACTAGCGGGAGGTGGCTCTCCAGATACGCAGTATTTT
CASSLDGLAGGGSPDTQYF
>-|TRBJ1-6|TRBV6-1|-|12
TGTGCCAGCAGGGGAAGTGTTTCACCCCTCCACTTT
CASRGSVSPLHF
>many|TRBJ2-1|TRBV7-8|TRBD2|15
TGTGCCAGCAGCCCGTGGACTAGCGGGAGATGGGGGGGGTTCTTC
CASSPWTSGRWGGFF
>many|TRBJ2-7|TRBV20-1|-|17
TGCAGTGCTAGACCTTCCTTAAGGGGGAGAGGTTCCTACGAGCAGTACTTC
CSARPSLRGRGSYEQYF
>-|TRBJ1-2|TRBV6-1|TRBD1|14
TGTGCCAGCAGTGACCCCAGGGGGTCCTATGGCTACACCTTC
CASSDPRGSYGYTF
>few|TRBJ1-3|TRBV12-3/TRBV12-4|-|17
TGTGCCAGCAGTTCGACTAGGCGGGTGAGGTCTGGAAACACCATATATTTT
CASSSTRRVRSGNTIYF
>-|TRBJ2-1|TRBV20-1|TRBD2|16
TGCAGTGCTAGAGCCTACCTGGGCGGGAGACCCTTTGAGCAGCTCTTC
CSARAYLGGRPFEQLF
>-|TRBJ1-5|TRBV28|-|13
TGTGCCAGCAGTTTATTGGGGATTCAGCCCCAGCATTTT
CASSLLGIQPQHF
>-|TRBJ1-1|TRBV25-1|-|16
TGTGCCAGCCTACCTGGGACCTCCCCCCGGGCCACTGAAGCTTTCTTT
CASLPGTSPRATEAFF
>-|TRBJ2-7|TRBV20-1|TRBD2|15
TGCAGTGCTAGAGATCTAGCGGAGAGCTCCTACGAGCAGTACTTC
CSARDLAESSYEQYF
>-|TRBJ2-2|TRBV12-3/TRBV12-4|-|12
TGCGCCAGCAGGGTGAACACCGGGGAGCTGTTTTTT
CASRVNTGELFF
>-|TRBJ2-7|TRBV12-3/TRBV12-4|TRBD2|14
TGTGCCAGCGGACAAACTAGCGGCCTCTACGAGCAGTACTTC
CASGQTSGLYEQYF
>many|TRBJ2-1|TRBV4-1|-|14
TGCGCCAGCAGCCACTCGGAAGGGAACAATGAGCAGTTCTTC
CASSHSEGNNEQFF
>many|TRBJ2-7|TRBV20-1|TRBD2|15
TGCAGTGCTAGAGTCCCATCAGCGGGGATGGGGGAGCAGTACTTC
CSARVPSAGMGEQYF
>-|TRBJ1-1|TRBV29-1|TRBD1|14
TGCAGCGTTCTACAGGGGGCTGGAACCACTGAAGCTTTCTTT
CSVLQGAGTTEAFF
>many|TRBJ2-1|TRBV6-2/TRBV6-3|-|15
TGTGCCAGCAGTTTCGGACGTCCCGCCTACAATGAGCAGTTCTTC
CASSFGRPAYNEQFF
>-|TRBJ2-1|TRBV20-1|TRBD1|15
TGCAGTGCTAGTACCCGCCGCCGAACAGGGGATGAGCAGTTCTTC
CSASTRRRTGDEQFF
>-|TRBJ1-1|TRBV5-1|-|13
TGCGCCAGCAGCTTTGAGGGATTCACTGAAGCTTTCTTT
CASSFEGFTEAFF
>few|TRBJ1-5|TRBV19|-|13
TGTGCCAGTAGTACGACAAAGAGAGGGCCCCAGCATTTT
CASSTTKRGPQHF
>-|TRBJ2-1|TRBV7-2|-|14
TGTGCCAGCAGCTTAGCCGGGACTCACAATGAGCAGTTCTTC
CASSLAGTHNEQFF
>many|TRBJ2-1|TRBV9|TRBD2|15
TGTGCCAGCAGCGTAGGGTCTAGCGGGGGGAATGAGCAGTTCTTC
CASSVGSSGGNEQFF